These 30 T cell receptor beta chains share one sample of origin, sequenced in a study of T cell changes during pregnancy in multiple sclerosis. Sequencing used immunoSEQ multiplex PCR; TCRdb keeps in-frame clones, though not all of them. The sample includes roughly 90,000 clones, 90% to 95% of them seen just once. The input for sequencing was peripheral blood, taken in the third trimester of pregnancy. The receptors here all came from a female donor with multiple sclerosis, enrolled in a pregnancy study.

The CDR3 reads CASSHEIQETQYF. The CDR3 DNA sequence: TGTGCCAGCAGCCACGAGATACAAGAGACCCAGTACTTC. This chain uses TRBV14 with TRBJ2-5; D not resolved. CDR3 length: 13 amino acids. Trimming pared 3 bases from V and 2 bases from J, leaving 7 bases between. The germline gives CDR1 SGHDN, CDR2 FVKESK.

The gene calls are TRBV2 and TRBJ2-1; 16 bases line up with TRBD2. CDR3 size: 17 residues. CDR1 is SNHLY and CDR2 is FYNNEI in the germline V gene. Trimming took 6 bases from V and 6 from J; bases not matched to a gene: 8. This chain's CDR3 is CASRGLAGGSGLNEQFF. DNA of the CDR3: TGTGCCAGCAGGGGACTAGCGGGAGGGTCAGGCCTCAATGAGCAGTTCTTC. Filled out from reference TRBV2 and TRBJ2-1, the complete variable domain reads EPEVTQTPSHQVTQMGQEVILRCVPISNHLYFYWYRQILGQKVEFLVSFYNNEISEKSEIFDDQFSVERPDGSNFTLKIRSTKLEDSAMYFCASRGLAGGSGLNEQFFGPGTRLTVL.

The chain combines TRBV2 with TRBJ2-7; D is possibly TRBD2 (5 bases). The CDR3 has 16 amino acids. Trimming left V 5 bases short and J 6 bases short, with 23 bases between. Germline values: CDR1 SNHLY, CDR2 FYNNEI. The CDR3 here is CASSPRGSVPGFEQYF. The CDR3 DNA reads as TGTGCCAGCAGTCCTCGCGGGTCCGTACCCGGGTTCGAGCAGTACTTC. Looking up the rest from reference TRBV2 and TRBJ2-7 gives the full variable domain: EPEVTQTPSHQVTQMGQEVILRCVPISNHLYFYWYRQILGQKVEFLVSFYNNEISEKSEIFDDQFSVERPDGSNFTLKIRSTKLEDSAMYFCASSPRGSVPGFEQYFGPGTRLTVT.

The V gene is TRBV7-8, the J gene TRBJ1-3; no firm D call. The CDR3 loop spans 12 amino acids. The V gene lost 4 bases and the J gene lost 8 bases, with 9 bases spanning the gap. In germline, CDR1 is SGHVS, CDR2 FQNEAQ. For the CDR3, the DNA is TGTGCCAGCAGCTCCGTCCGGGACACCATATATTTT. Protein product: CASSSVRDTIYF.

This rearrangement joins TRBV27 to TRBJ1-3; TRBD1 is a possible D gene (5 bases). With 2 bases removed from V and 0 bases from J, the gap between germline ends came to 11 bases. The CDR3 covers 16 residues. In germline, CDR1 is MNHEY, CDR2 SMNVEV (reference sequence). DNA of the CDR3: TGTGCCAGCAGTTTACAGGGAGGGCTCTCTGGAAACACCATATATTTT. Residues: CASSLQGGLSGNTIYF.

The gene calls are TRBV5-1 and TRBJ2-5; no clear D. Germline loops: CDR1 SGHRS, CDR2 YFSETQ. Trimming removed 0 bases at V and 4 bases at J, with 10 bases between. CDR3 size: 14 residues. This CDR3 is CASSLEIFPETQYF. The CDR3 nucleotides read TGCGCCAGCAGCTTGGAAATCTTTCCAGAGACCCAGTACTTC.

The chain joins TRBV6-5 to TRBJ1-3, with D uncertain. Per the germline V gene, CDR1 is MNHEY and CDR2 is SVGAGI. V lost 3 bases and J 1 base, leaving 4 bases between the germline ends. CDR3 length equals 13 residues. The CDR3 bases are TGTGCCAGCAGTTATTCTTCTGGAAACACCATATATTTT. This codes for CASSYSSGNTIYF.

The genes are TRBV6-6 and TRBJ1-1; a weak D match, TRBD1 (6 bases). Germline V gene sequence: CDR1 MNHNY, CDR2 SVGAGI (reference sequence). Trimming removed 2 bases at V and 1 base at J, with 11 bases between. This CDR3 has 15 amino acids. The CDR3 here is CASSYVRTANTEAFF. The CDR3 bases are TGTGCCAGCAGTTACGTCAGGACAGCGAACACTGAAGCTTTCTTT.

The chain uses TRBV29-1 and TRBJ2-1, with 11 bases fitting TRBD2. Germline assignment: CDR1 SQVTM and CDR2 ANQGSEA. Unmatched junction bases numbered 4, after V lost 6 bases and J lost 0 bases. This CDR3 spans 15 amino acids. CDR3 loop: CSVQGLAASYNEQFF. For the CDR3, the DNA is TGCAGCGTCCAGGGACTAGCGGCCTCCTACAATGAGCAGTTCTTC.

The rearrangement links TRBV27 to TRBJ2-7, with D maybe TRBD1 (5 bases). V was cut by 3 bases and J by 4 bases, with 13 bases left in between. The germline gives CDR1 MNHEY, CDR2 SMNVEV (reference sequence). The CDR3 sequence is 14 residues long. CDR3 sequence reads: CASSLQGHWYEQYF. CDR3 DNA: TGTGCCAGCAGTTTGCAGGGTCACTGGTACGAGCAGTACTTC.

V is TRBV7-9 and J is TRBJ2-1; D remains ambiguous. The CDR3 is 16 residues long. V lost 0 bases, J lost 3 bases, and 12 bases lay in between. Germline CDR1 is SEHNR and CDR2 is FQNEAQ (reference sequence). The CDR3 is CASSLAPLRFYNEQFF. CDR3 DNA sequence: TGTGCCAGCAGCTTAGCGCCTTTGCGGTTCTACAATGAGCAGTTCTTC.

CDR3 nucleotides: TGTGCCAGCAGTTTCCTTAGCGGGAGAGCTACAGATACGCAGTATTTT. Amino acid sequence: CASSFLSGRATDTQYF. The chain uses TRBV6-5 and TRBJ2-3; 9 bases map to TRBD2. The CDR3 runs 16 residues. Germline-derived CDR1 and CDR2 are MNHEY and SVGAGI. J lost 3 bases, V lost 4 bases, and 8 bases had no gene match.

V is TRBV15 and J is TRBJ1-3, with a weak D call TRBD1 (5 bases). The CDR3 length is 14 residues. Germline V CDR1 and CDR2: LNHNV, YYDKDF (reference sequence). Trimming pared 3 bases from V and 2 bases from J, leaving 8 bases between. The CDR3 loop reads CATSRWGAGNTIYF. In DNA form, the CDR3 reads TGTGCCACCAGCAGGTGGGGGGCTGGAAACACCATATATTTT.

This chain links TRBV28 with TRBJ2-5; 7 bases are a match to TRBD1. The CDR3 has 16 amino acids. Germline assignment: CDR1 MDHEN and CDR2 SYDVKM. The ends lost 1 base at V and 5 bases at J; junction bases unmatched: 10. CDR3 in DNA: TGTGCCAGCAGTTTATTCGGGGCAGGGGGATGGGAGACCCAGTACTTC. Encoded protein: CASSLFGAGGWETQYF.

The chain couples TRBV2 to TRBJ2-7; D uncertain. The V gene lost 1 base and the J gene lost 4 bases, with 5 bases spanning the gap. The CDR3 has 12 amino acids. Germline CDR1 reads SNHLY; CDR2 reads FYNNEI. In DNA, the CDR3 is TGTGCCAGCAGTGAAGGCAGGTACGAGCAGTACTTC. It specifies CASSEGRYEQYF.

This clone is a singleton in its sample. The chain employs TRBV15 and TRBJ2-2, with TRBD2 matching over 11 bases. CDR1 is LNHNV and CDR2 is YYDKDF in the germline V gene (reference sequence). After removal of 0 bases from V and 7 bases from J, the junction contained 7 bases not matched to a gene. The CDR3 sequence is 17 residues long. Here the CDR3 reads CATSRDQLAGVSGELFF. The CDR3 DNA follows: TGTGCCACCAGCAGAGATCAACTAGCGGGAGTCAGCGGGGAGCTGTTTTTT.

The rearrangement uses TRBV19 and TRBJ1-2; D is possibly TRBD1 (5 bases). V lost 6 bases and J 4 bases, leaving 18 bases between the germline ends. Germline V CDR1 and CDR2: LNHDA, SQIVND (reference sequence). There are 15 residues in the CDR3. The CDR3 here is CASRGGRGASYGYTF. The CDR3 DNA reads TGTGCCAGTAGGGGGGGAAGGGGCGCCTCCTATGGCTACACCTTC.

The chain employs TRBV9 and TRBJ1-3; D not certain. The V gene's germline CDR1 is SGDLS and CDR2 YYNGEE. The CDR3 spans 16 residues. V was shortened by 0 bases and J by 1 base, with 11 bases between the two germline ends. For the CDR3, the DNA is TGTGCCAGCAGCGTAGCTACCCGACTTTCTGGAAACACCATATATTTT. This translates into CASSVATRLSGNTIYF. Filled out from reference TRBV9 and TRBJ1-3, the complete variable domain reads DSGVTQTPKHLITATGQRVTLRCSPRSGDLSVYWYQQSLDQGLQFLIQYYNGEERAKGNILERFSAQQFPDLHSELNLSSLELGDSALYFCASSVATRLSGNTIYFGEGSWLTVV.

This chain joins TRBV11-2 and TRBJ2-3, with 7 bases that match TRBD2. In germline, CDR1 is SGHAT, CDR2 FQNNGV. The CDR3 contains 15 residues. Germline trimming cut 3 bases from V and 4 bases from J; bases unmatched to any gene: 7. The CDR3 spells CASSLLGGGSDTQYF. The CDR3 DNA sequence: TGTGCCAGCAGCTTGTTGGGCGGGGGTTCAGATACGCAGTATTTT. Complete variable domain (other parts from reference TRBV11-2 and TRBJ2-3): EAGVAQSPRYKIIEKRQSVAFWCNPISGHATLYWYQQILGQGPKLLIQFQNNGVVDDSQLPKDRFSAERLKGVDSTLKIQPAKLEDSAVYLCASSLLGGGSDTQYFGPGTRLTVL.

V usage is TRBV6-5 and J usage is TRBJ1-2, with TRBD1 matching over 9 bases. The V segment lost 6 bases and the J segment 2 bases; nucleotides outside the gene matches: 7. CDR3 length: 15 amino acids. Germline CDR1 reads MNHEY; CDR2 reads SVGAGI. The CDR3 DNA follows: TGTGCCAGCAGGAATACCGGACAGGGGAACTATGGCTACACCTTC. It specifies CASRNTGQGNYGYTF.

The chain couples TRBV6-5 to TRBJ2-1; D might be TRBD2 (5 bases). This CDR3 comprises 14 residues. With 2 bases removed from V and 8 bases from J, the gap between germline ends came to 13 bases. The germline V gene encodes CDR1 MNHEY and CDR2 SVGAGI. The CDR3 here is CASSYGTRVDEQFF. CDR3 DNA sequence: TGTGCCAGCAGTTACGGAACTAGGGTAGATGAGCAGTTCTTC.

The V call is TRBV28, the J call TRBJ2-6; 9 bases fit TRBD1. CDR1 and CDR2 from the germline V gene are MDHEN and SYDVKM. V shed 7 bases and J 4 bases; nucleotides not matched to a gene: 14. This CDR3 is 18 amino acids long. CDR3 DNA: TGTGCCAGCACTTGGGCGCAACAGGGGGCGGGGGGGGCCAACGTCCTGACTTTC. This translates into CASTWAQQGAGGANVLTF.

This clone was observed a single time. The chain joins TRBV10-3 to TRBJ2-7, with 7 bases fitting TRBD2. Losses at the gene ends were 6 bases for V and 1 base for J; bases not matched to a gene: 6. Germline V gene sequence: CDR1 ENHRY, CDR2 SYGVKD. This CDR3 has 14 amino acids. The CDR3 sequence is CAIRDSGLSYEQYF. As DNA, the CDR3 is TGTGCCATCAGGGATAGCGGGCTTTCCTACGAGCAGTACTTC.

The gene calls are TRBV7-8 and TRBJ2-7; possible D gene TRBD1, 6 bases. Germline loops: CDR1 SGHVS, CDR2 FQNEAQ. V was cut by 5 bases and J by 2 bases, with 13 bases left in between. CDR3 length equals 14 residues. The CDR3 DNA follows: TGTGCCAGCAGCACAAGGACAGAGACCTACGAGCAGTACTTC. Translating it yields CASSTRTETYEQYF.

This sequence joins TRBV4-3 and TRBJ2-7, with 8 bases lining up with TRBD1. The CDR3 consists of 14 residues. J lost 4 bases, V lost 3 bases, and 5 bases had no gene match. Germline CDR1 is LGHNA and CDR2 is YSLEER. The CDR3 DNA follows: TGCGCCAGCAGCCACGGACAGGGCTCGTACGAGCAGTACTTC. It yields the protein CASSHGQGSYEQYF.

With respect to this clone: The junction and the germline gene differ at one end; a read error may be behind it. This chain joins TRBV5-6 and TRBJ2-1, with D tentatively TRBD2 (5 bases). Germline lookup yields CDR1 SGHDT and CDR2 YYEEEE. The length of the CDR3 is 16 residues. The CDR3 coding sequence is TGTGCCAGCAGCTTGGACGGCGACTCCTTCGGGAATGAGCAGCTCTTC. The encoded protein is CASSLDGDSFGNEQLF.

V gene TRBV7-2 combines with J gene TRBJ2-2; D possibly corresponds to TRBD1 (6 bases). The CDR3 is 15 amino acids. Germline V lookup: CDR1 SGHTA, CDR2 FQGNSA. V shed 1 base and J shed 8 bases, with 14 bases lying between them. CDR3 amino acids: CASSLGLGAGGELFF. The CDR3 bases are TGTGCCAGCAGCTTAGGTCTGGGGGCTGGTGGGGAGCTGTTTTTT.

The chain links TRBV27 to TRBJ2-1, with 7 bases fitting TRBD1. After removal of 5 bases from V and 3 bases from J, the junction contained 7 bases not matched to a gene. The CDR3 totals 15 residues. Looked up from germline, CDR1 is MNHEY and CDR2 is SMNVEV (reference sequence). In DNA form, the CDR3 reads TGTGCCAGCAGTGAAGCCCGGGACAGCTACAATGAGCAGTTCTTC. Its translation: CASSEARDSYNEQFF.

This sequence joins TRBV28 and TRBJ1-2, with TRBD1 matching over 11 bases. With V trimmed by 6 bases and J by 7 bases, 7 bases remained unmatched. Per germline, CDR1 MDHEN and CDR2 SYDVKM. The CDR3 runs to 14 residues. The CDR3 loop is CASRAGTGGSGYTF. DNA of the CDR3: TGTGCCAGCAGAGCCGGGACAGGGGGGTCTGGCTACACCTTC.

The chain's CDR3 is CASSQDPSGDQPQHF. The CDR3 nucleotides read TGCGCCAGCAGCCAAGATCCCTCGGGGGATCAGCCCCAGCATTTT. The V and J genes are TRBV4-1 and TRBJ1-5, with a possible D match to TRBD1 (5 bases). V lost 0 bases, J lost 5 bases, and 11 bases lay in between. This CDR3 has 15 residues. Germline V gives CDR1 MGHRA, CDR2 YSYEKL.